The rows below give T cell receptor beta chains drawn from one sample of a study of T cells in localized non-small cell lung cancer. The data were produced by immunoSEQ multiplex PCR, yet TCRdb's version contains in-frame clones alone and is incomplete. The table has about 1,000 clones, more than 20% seen once. The source material was normal lung tissue next to the tumor, sampled before any cancer treatment. The receptors stem from a male donor aged 60 or older with stage II squamous cell lung carcinoma. Each CDR3 is given without its conserved first and last residue. The order of the fields is V gene, clone size, J gene, CDR3 length, CDR3 protein. Size is stated for part of the rows, as once, few or many counts, or as a class when the clone is expanded.

TRBV5-1	few	TRBJ2-3	16	ASSFGLIGVVSTDTQY
TRBV5-1	.	TRBJ2-1	14	ASSLEGGGPYNEQF
TRBV5-1	.	TRBJ1-4	12	ASRDRGPRAELF
TRBV29-1	.	TRBJ2-1	12	SAEGGQRGNEQF
TRBV19	.	TRBJ1-2	14	ASSPRAGGDNYGYT
TRBV12-5	few	TRBJ1-6	12	ASTLGILASPLH
TRBV6-7	few	TRBJ2-7	11	ASSSQGRGEQY
TRBV25-1	once	TRBJ1-1	14	ASSGLGSGTNTEAF
TRBV19	.	TRBJ1-1	12	ASSIPDSPWEAF
TRBV19	.	TRBJ2-3	12	ASSLAGGQDTQY
TRBV1	few	TRBJ2-4	15	ASSPLWEEGAKNIQY
TRBV11-3	.	TRBJ2-3	13	ASSLRLRSTDTQY
TRBV6-8	few	TRBJ2-2	14	ASSSPGQGTGGELF
TRBV29-1	.	TRBJ1-4	11	SGAGSMGEKLF
TRBV18	few	TRBJ1-1	11	ASSPELDTEAF
TRBV11-3	.	TRBJ2-7	13	ASSLEQGSSYEQY
TRBV11-3	.	TRBJ2-5	12	ASSLDRYQETQY
TRBV6-8	large	TRBJ1-2	11	ASSYSQGHGYT
TRBV11-3	.	TRBJ2-6	14	ASSLGGTAGANVLT
TRBV5-1	.	TRBJ1-1	12	ASSLDGVNTEAF
TRBV6-8	few	TRBJ2-4	12	ASSYEDRRNIQY
TRBV11-3	large	TRBJ2-3	13	ASSGLAGVADTQY
TRBV6-7	.	TRBJ2-5	11	ASMFTGEETQY
TRBV2	few	TRBJ2-7	10	ASRTDSNEQY
TRBV11-3	few	TRBJ1-4	13	ASSLDGGTNEKLF
TRBV11-3	medium-sized	TRBJ2-1	14	ASSLGNNLGNNEQF
TRBV9	.	TRBJ2-7	12	ASSERRSPYEQY
TRBV6-8	.	TRBJ1-2	12	ASSDQLGAGGYT
TRBV28	.	TRBJ2-2	13	ASSTGTRDTGELF
TRBV6-8	.	TRBJ2-1	14	ATTIHGGISYNEQF
TRBV11-3	few	TRBJ2-7	12	ASSRGQATYEQY
TRBV18	.	TRBJ1-5	13	ASSASQGNEQPQH
TRBV28	.	TRBJ1-5	15	ASSLWPTGDGNQPQH
TRBV6-8	large	TRBJ2-1	11	ASTRSSYNEQF
TRBV18	few	TRBJ1-1	13	ASSTRGGMNTEAF
TRBV9	.	TRBJ1-4	13	ASSRGATTNEKLF
TRBV11-3	few	TRBJ2-1	12	ASSWDSQNNEQF
TRBV28	.	TRBJ1-2	10	ASSSYNYGYT
TRBV6-8	large	TRBJ2-7	11	ASSVTGPGEQY